Here is one TCR beta chain with its context. This study enrolled people aged 18 to 89 from about two dozen US geographic areas. Which cohort a participant joined came from the clinical history participants gave. The record originates from a study of blood T cell repertoires in COVID-19. As for the study in general: In each case, the material was cDNA or gDNA derived from T cells, B-cell-depleted T cells, or PBMCs.

Generated by immunoSEQ multiplex PCR, the TCRdb table keeps only in-frame clones and is missing some. Of 300,000 to 400,000 clones detected, roughly 90% appear once; the ten largest clones hold approximately 1%. The germline CDR1 and CDR2 sequences are LNHDA and SQIVND (reference sequence). V was trimmed by 2 bases and J by 5 bases, leaving 7 bases between them. The CDR3 is 13 residues long. The sequencing sample was made of PBMCs or T cells enriched from blood (not recorded which). The chain couples TRBV19 to TRBJ1-5; D call uncertain. This TCR was sampled from a woman aged 25-40 years with acute COVID-19. The CDR3 spells CASSILGDQPQHF. The CDR3 DNA follows: TGTGCCAGTAGTATATTGGGCGATCAGCCCCAGCATTTT.